This T cell receptor (beta chain) was found in a study of Graves' ophthalmopathy and Graves' hyperthyroidism. Study-level results: Blood also harbored most expanded thyroid clonotypes above 0.001 frequency.

After removal of 6 bases from V and 6 bases from J, the junction contained 3 bases not matched to a gene. The CDR3 covers 11 residues. CDR1 and CDR2 from the germline V gene are SQVTM and ANQGSEA. From RNA, the CDR3 regions of TCR beta chains were amplified and sequenced. HTBI primers served in a first-round RT-PCR, which a second-round multiplex PCR followed. TCRdb reprocessed the multiplex PCR reads with MiXCR, giving one entry per CDR3 protein. In the table there are 300,000 to 400,000 distinct CDR3 sequences, 15% to 20% of which are singletons. CAS ≥3, NOSPECS ≥4, moderate-to-severe activity and duration under 3 months marked donors with ophthalmopathy. This clonotype was counted many times. Its antigen is undetermined.

The rearrangement links TRBV29-1 to TRBJ1-2; 8 bases map to TRBD1. The source of this sequence is an adult man with Graves' ophthalmopathy. The sample taken for sequencing was peripheral blood. CDR3 region: CSVSDRDGYTF. Here the CDR3 DNA reads TGCAGCGTCTCGGACAGGGATGGCTACACCTTC.